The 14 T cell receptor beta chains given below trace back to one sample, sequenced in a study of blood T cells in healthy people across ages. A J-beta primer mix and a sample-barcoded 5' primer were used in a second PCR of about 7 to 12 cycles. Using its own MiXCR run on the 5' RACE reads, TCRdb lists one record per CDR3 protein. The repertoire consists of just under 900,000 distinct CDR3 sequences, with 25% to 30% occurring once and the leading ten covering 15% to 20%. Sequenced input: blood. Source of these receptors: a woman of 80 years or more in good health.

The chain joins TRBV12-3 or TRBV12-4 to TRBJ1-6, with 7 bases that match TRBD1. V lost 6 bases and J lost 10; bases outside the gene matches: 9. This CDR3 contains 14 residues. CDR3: CASRIQGGKSPLHF. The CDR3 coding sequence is TGTGCCAGCAGAATTCAGGGGGGCAAATCACCCCTCCACTTT.

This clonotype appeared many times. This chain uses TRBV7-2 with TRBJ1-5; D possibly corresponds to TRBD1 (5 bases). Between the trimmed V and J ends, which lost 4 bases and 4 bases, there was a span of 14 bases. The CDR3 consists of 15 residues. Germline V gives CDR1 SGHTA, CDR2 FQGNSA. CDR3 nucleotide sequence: TGTGCCAGCAGCTCCAGGGCGGGGCGAAATCAGCCCCAGCATTTT. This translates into CASSSRAGRNQPQHF. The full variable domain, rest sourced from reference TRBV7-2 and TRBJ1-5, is GAGVSQSPSNKVTEKGKDVELRCDPISGHTALYWYRQSLGQGLEFLIYFQGNSAPDKSGLPSDRFSAERTGGSVSTLTIQRTQQEDSAVYLCASSSRAGRNQPQHFGDGTRLSIL.

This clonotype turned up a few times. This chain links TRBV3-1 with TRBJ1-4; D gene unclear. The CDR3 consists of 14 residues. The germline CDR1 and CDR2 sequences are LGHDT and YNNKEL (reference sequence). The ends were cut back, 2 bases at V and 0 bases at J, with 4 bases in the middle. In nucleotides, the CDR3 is TGTGCCAGCAGCCAATACGCAACTAATGAAAAACTGTTTTTT. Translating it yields CASSQYATNEKLFF. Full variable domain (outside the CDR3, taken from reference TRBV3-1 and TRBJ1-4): DTAVSQTPKYLVTQMGNDKSIKCEQNLGHDTMYWYKQDSKKFLKIMFSYNNKELIINETVPNRFSPKSPDKAHLNLHINSLELGDSAVYFCASSQYATNEKLFFGSGTQLSVL.

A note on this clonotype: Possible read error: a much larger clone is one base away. CDR3 region: CASSLGAGGGWEQFF. CDR3 DNA: TGTGCCAGCAGCTTAGGCGCAGGGGGTGGCTGGGAGCAGTTCTTC. The gene calls are TRBV7-9 and TRBJ2-1; 7 bases fit TRBD1. CDR3 length: 15 amino acids. The J segment lost 10 bases and the V segment lost 1 base, leaving 10 bases of the junction unmatched. Germline assignment: CDR1 SEHNR and CDR2 FQNEAQ (reference sequence). Together with reference TRBV7-9 and TRBJ2-1, the CDR3 gives the full variable domain: DTGVSQNPRHKITKRGQNVTFRCDPISEHNRLYWYRQTLGQGPEFLTYFQNEAQLEKSRLLSDRFSAERPKGSFSTLEIQRTEQGDSAMYLCASSLGAGGGWEQFFGPGTRLTVL.

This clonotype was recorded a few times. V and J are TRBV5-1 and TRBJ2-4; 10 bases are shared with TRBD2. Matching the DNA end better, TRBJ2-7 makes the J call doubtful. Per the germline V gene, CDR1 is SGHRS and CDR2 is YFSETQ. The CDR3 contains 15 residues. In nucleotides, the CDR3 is TGCGCCAGCAGCTTGATGGCTAGCGGGGGTTACGAGCAGTACTTC. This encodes CASSLMASGGYEQYF.

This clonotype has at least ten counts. This CDR3 reads CASSPRGLAGVGTDTQYF. In DNA form, the CDR3 reads TGTGCCAGCAGCCCCAGAGGGCTAGCGGGGGTAGGCACAGATACGCAGTATTTT. The chain uses TRBV9 and TRBJ2-3; 10 nucleotides match TRBD2. CDR1 is SGDLS, CDR2 YYNGEE, per germline. The V segment lost 4 bases and the J segment 1 base; nucleotides outside the gene matches: 12. The CDR3 length is 18 residues. The entire variable domain, with the rest obtained from reference TRBV9 and TRBJ2-3, is as follows: DSGVTQTPKHLITATGQRVTLRCSPRSGDLSVYWYQQSLDQGLQFLIQYYNGEERAKGNILERFSAQQFPDLHSELNLSSLELGDSALYFCASSPRGLAGVGTDTQYFGPGTRLTVL.

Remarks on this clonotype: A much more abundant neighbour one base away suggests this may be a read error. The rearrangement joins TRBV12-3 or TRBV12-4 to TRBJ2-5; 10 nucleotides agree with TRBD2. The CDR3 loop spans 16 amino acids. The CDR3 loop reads CASWSIAGGSQETQHF. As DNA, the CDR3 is TGTGCCAGCTGGTCAATAGCGGGGGGCTCCCAAGAGACCCAGCACTTC.

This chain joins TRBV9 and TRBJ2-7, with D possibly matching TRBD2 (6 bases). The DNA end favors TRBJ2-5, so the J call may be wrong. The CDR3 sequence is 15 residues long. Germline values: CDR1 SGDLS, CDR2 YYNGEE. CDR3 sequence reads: CASSVLEGRQETQYF. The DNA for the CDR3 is TGTGCCAGCAGCGTACTGGAGGGCCGCCAAGAGACCCAGTACTTC.

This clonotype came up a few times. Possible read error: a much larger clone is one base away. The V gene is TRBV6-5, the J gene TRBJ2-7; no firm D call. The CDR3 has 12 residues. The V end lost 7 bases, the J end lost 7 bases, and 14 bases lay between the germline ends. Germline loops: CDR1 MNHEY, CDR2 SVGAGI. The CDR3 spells CASINWYNEQYF. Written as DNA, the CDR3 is TGTGCCAGCATAAACTGGTACAATGAGCAGTACTTC.

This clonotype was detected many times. The DNA of the CDR3 is TGTGCCAGCAGCCAGTCCGGGACAGGGGCTTCACCCCTCCACTTT. It is translated as CASSQSGTGASPLHF. The V gene is TRBV4-2, the J gene TRBJ1-6; 10 positions match TRBD1. The CDR3 is 15 amino acids. Germline V gene lookup returns CDR1 LGHNA and CDR2 YNFKEQ. V lost 3 bases, J lost 9 bases, and 5 bases stayed unmatched.

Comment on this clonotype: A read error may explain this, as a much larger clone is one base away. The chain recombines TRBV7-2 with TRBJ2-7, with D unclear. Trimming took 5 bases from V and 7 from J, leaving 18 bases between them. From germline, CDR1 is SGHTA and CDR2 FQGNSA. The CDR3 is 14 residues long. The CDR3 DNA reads TGTGCCAGCAGCCGACGGAACCTTTACAATGAGCAGTACTTC. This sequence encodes CASSRRNLYNEQYF.

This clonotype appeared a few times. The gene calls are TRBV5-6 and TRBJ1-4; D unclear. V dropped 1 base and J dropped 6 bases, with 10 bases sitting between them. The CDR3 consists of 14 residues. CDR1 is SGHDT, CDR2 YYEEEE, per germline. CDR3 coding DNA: TGTGCCAGCAGCTTGACGGGTTCCTATGAAAAACTGTTTTTT. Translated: CASSLTGSYEKLFF.

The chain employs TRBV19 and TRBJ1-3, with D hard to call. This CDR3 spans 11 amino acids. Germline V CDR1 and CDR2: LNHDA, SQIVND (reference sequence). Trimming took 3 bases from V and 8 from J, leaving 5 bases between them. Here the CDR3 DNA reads TGTGCCAGTAGTATTGTCCACACCATATATTTT. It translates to CASSIVHTIYF.

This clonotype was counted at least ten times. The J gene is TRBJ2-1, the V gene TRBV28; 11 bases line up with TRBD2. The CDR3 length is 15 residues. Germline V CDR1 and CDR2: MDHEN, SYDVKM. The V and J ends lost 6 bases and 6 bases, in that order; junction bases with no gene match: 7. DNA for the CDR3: TGTGCCAGCAGACCTAGCGGGGGGACCTCCAATGAGCAGTTCTTC. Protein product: CASRPSGGTSNEQFF.